The 17 T cell receptor beta chains given below trace back to one sample, sequenced in a study of shared clonotypes between healthy human individuals. Measured with immunoSEQ multiplex PCR; TCRdb has only the in-frame clones, and not every one. This table holds about 1,800,000 clones, roughly 94% found once. CD45RO-negative CD8 cells positively selected for CCR7 made up the naive population, which excluded terminally differentiated effector memory CD45RA+ cells. Sequencing used naive CD8+ T cells sorted from blood. These receptors originate from a man between 18 and 35 years old in good health.

The gene calls are TRBV19 and TRBJ1-2; TRBD1 matches at 10 bases. The CDR3 loop spans 17 amino acids. The ends lost 0 bases at V and 3 bases at J; junction bases unmatched: 7. Germline assignment: CDR1 LNHDA and CDR2 SQIVND (reference sequence). CDR3 DNA: TGTGCCAGTAGTATAGATCGCGGGACAGGGGATTACTATGGCTACACCTTC. This gives the protein CASSIDRGTGDYYGYTF.

This chain's CDR3 is CASSLRTGEETQYF. CDR3 in DNA: TGTGCCAGCAGTCTACGGACAGGGGAAGAGACCCAGTACTTC. The chain has TRBV27 and TRBJ2-5, with 9 bases matching TRBD1. Germline trimming cut 5 bases from V and 3 bases from J; bases unmatched to any gene: 4. Looked up from germline, CDR1 is MNHEY and CDR2 is SMNVEV (reference sequence). The CDR3 extends over 14 amino acids.

The gene calls are TRBV15 and TRBJ1-3; D call uncertain. The CDR3 is 15 amino acids. Looked up from germline, CDR1 is LNHNV and CDR2 is YYDKDF (reference sequence). V gave up 0 bases and J gave up 1 base, with 7 bases separating them. The CDR3 sequence: CATSRDPSSGNTIYF. The CDR3 bases are TGTGCCACCAGCAGAGATCCGAGTTCTGGAAACACCATATATTTT.

The chain couples TRBV4-1 to TRBJ1-4; no reliable D call. The CDR3 is 14 residues long. Germline CDR1 and CDR2: MGHRA and YSYEKL. The ends were cut back, 4 bases at V and 5 bases at J, with 11 bases in the middle. The CDR3 nucleotides read TGCGCCAGCAGCCTTCGACACCCGAATGAAAAACTGTTTTTT. It encodes CASSLRHPNEKLFF.

This clone was found once. The chain recombines TRBV5-1 with TRBJ1-1; D is possibly TRBD1 (5 bases). The CDR3 has 13 amino acids. V gave up 3 bases and J gave up 12 bases, with 18 bases separating them. The V gene's germline CDR1 is SGHRS and CDR2 YFSETQ. This chain's CDR3 is CASSSSGTYKTFF. The CDR3 DNA reads as TGCGCCAGCAGCTCGTCCGGGACCTACAAAACTTTCTTT.

The V call is TRBV13, the J call TRBJ2-7; 11 bases agree with TRBD1. Per germline, CDR1 PRHDT and CDR2 FYEKMQ (reference sequence). The J segment lost 2 bases and the V segment lost 5 bases, leaving 8 bases of the junction unmatched. The CDR3 has 16 amino acids. The DNA for the CDR3 is TGTGCCAGCAGCATAACGGGACAGGGGGGGACCTACGAGCAGTACTTC. Translation gives CASSITGQGGTYEQYF. Filled out from reference TRBV13 and TRBJ2-7, the complete variable domain reads AAGVIQSPRHLIKEKRETATLKCYPIPRHDTVYWYQQGPGQDPQFLISFYEKMQSDKGSIPDRFSAQQFSDYHSELNMSSLELGDSALYFCASSITGQGGTYEQYFGPGTRLTVT.

The J gene is TRBJ2-7, the V gene TRBV7-9; the match to TRBD2 covers 13 bases. Germline CDR1 is SEHNR and CDR2 is FQNEAQ (reference sequence). This CDR3 is built from 18 residues. J lost 1 base, V lost 4 bases, and 10 bases had no gene match. The CDR3 DNA follows: TGTGCCAGCAGCTCAACCGGACTAGCGGGAGCGGAGTCCTACGAGCAGTACTTC. Its translation is CASSSTGLAGAESYEQYF.

This rearrangement joins TRBV10-3 to TRBJ2-2; 9 bases match TRBD2. With 11 bases clipped from V and 8 bases from J, the junction kept 18 bases outside the gene matches. This CDR3 has 16 residues. Germline V gives CDR1 ENHRY, CDR2 SYGVKD. This CDR3 is CAALGGGSGSGGELFF. For the CDR3, the DNA is TGTGCCGCCCTCGGGGGGGGTAGCGGGAGCGGAGGGGAGCTGTTTTTT.

The gene calls are TRBV5-6 and TRBJ2-3; TRBD2 matches at 11 bases. Germline-derived CDR1 and CDR2 are SGHDT and YYEEEE. The CDR3 has 16 amino acids. J gave up 6 bases and V 2 bases, and 8 bases lay outside the gene matches. DNA for the CDR3: TGTGCCAGCAGCTTCGGGACTAGCGGACGTTGGGATACGCAGTATTTT. It specifies CASSFGTSGRWDTQYF.

Details on this clone: This specimen includes other DNA sequences encoding the same CDR3. This rearrangement joins TRBV19 to TRBJ2-7; TRBD1 matches at 8 bases. V gave up 5 bases and J gave up 3 bases; unmatched junction bases: 6. The germline gives CDR1 LNHDA, CDR2 SQIVND (reference sequence). The CDR3 totals 14 residues. The CDR3 DNA follows: TGTGCCAGTAGTCTTGGACAGGGTGGCTACGAGCAGTACTTC. Residues: CASSLGQGGYEQYF.

V gene TRBV6-5 combines with J gene TRBJ2-7; TRBD2 aligns across 7 bases. The CDR3 contains 15 residues. After removal of 3 bases from V and 2 bases from J, the junction contained 7 bases not matched to a gene. Germline V gene data show CDR1 as MNHEY and CDR2 as SVGAGI. The CDR3 DNA is TGTGCCAGCAGTTATGAGCGGGGACTTCCCTACGAGCAGTACTTC. It yields the protein CASSYERGLPYEQYF.

The chain carries TRBV5-6 and TRBJ2-1, with D possibly matching TRBD2 (6 bases). V was trimmed by 3 bases and J by 8 bases, leaving 18 bases between them. CDR1 and CDR2 from the germline V gene are SGHDT and YYEEEE. The CDR3 consists of 15 residues. The CDR3 protein is CASSYGVHPSDEQFF. The CDR3, as DNA: TGTGCCAGCAGCTATGGCGTACACCCTAGCGATGAGCAGTTCTTC.

The V call is TRBV19, the J call TRBJ2-3; TRBD1 agrees at 7 bases. Germline V gene sequence: CDR1 LNHDA, CDR2 SQIVND (reference sequence). The CDR3 consists of 16 residues. V was pared by 4 bases and J by 2 bases, with 9 bases of the junction left unmatched. The CDR3 DNA is TGTGCCAGTAGTACCGGACAGGAGCCACCCACAGATACGCAGTATTTT. It is translated as CASSTGQEPPTDTQYF.

V usage is TRBV28 and J usage is TRBJ2-2; 7 bases are a match to TRBD2. The germline CDR1 and CDR2 sequences are MDHEN and SYDVKM. The V and J ends lost 3 bases and 6 bases, in that order; junction bases with no gene match: 7. The CDR3 runs to 15 residues. CDR3 nucleotides: TGTGCCAGCAGTTTTGGACTAGAGGGCCCCGGGGAGCTGTTTTTT. As protein: CASSFGLEGPGELFF. The full variable domain, completed using reference TRBV28 and TRBJ2-2, is DVKVTQSSRYLVKRTGEKVFLECVQDMDHENMFWYRQDPGLGLRLIYFSYDVKMKEKGDIPEGYSVSREKKERFSLILESASTNQTSMYLCASSFGLEGPGELFFGEGSRLTVL.

In the case of this clone: Other nucleotide sequences from this sample produce the same CDR3. The V gene is TRBV28, the J gene TRBJ2-7; the match to TRBD2 covers 9 bases. Per the germline V gene, CDR1 is MDHEN and CDR2 is SYDVKM. This CDR3 region has 15 residues. V was pared by 3 bases and J by 4 bases, with 7 bases of the junction left unmatched. CDR3 bases: TGTGCCAGCAGTTTTCCAGCGGGGGGTTCTTACGAGCAGTACTTC. Protein: CASSFPAGGSYEQYF.

The chain recombines TRBV5-4 with TRBJ2-5; 8 nucleotides match TRBD2. The CDR3 contains 16 residues. Unmatched junction bases numbered 9, after V lost 0 bases and J lost 5 bases. The germline V gene has CDR1 SGHNT and CDR2 YYREEE (reference sequence). The CDR3 DNA reads TGTGCCAGCAGCTTGGGAAGAGCGGGAGAGTGGGAGACCCAGTACTTC. Its protein is CASSLGRAGEWETQYF. The whole variable domain, filled in from reference TRBV5-4 and TRBJ2-5, reads ETGVTQSPTHLIKTRGQQVTLRCSSQSGHNTVSWYQQALGQGPQFIFQYYREEENGRGNFPPRFSGLQFPNYSSELNVNALELDDSALYLCASSLGRAGEWETQYFGPGTRLLVL.

The chain recombines TRBV19 with TRBJ1-2; a possible D gene is TRBD1 (5 bases). The CDR3 is made up of 13 amino acids. The V end was cut by 4 bases, the J end by 4 bases, with 10 bases between. Germline CDR1 reads LNHDA; CDR2 reads SQIVND (reference sequence). The CDR3: CASSTTALYGYTF. The CDR3 DNA reads TGTGCCAGTAGTACGACAGCCCTCTATGGCTACACCTTC.